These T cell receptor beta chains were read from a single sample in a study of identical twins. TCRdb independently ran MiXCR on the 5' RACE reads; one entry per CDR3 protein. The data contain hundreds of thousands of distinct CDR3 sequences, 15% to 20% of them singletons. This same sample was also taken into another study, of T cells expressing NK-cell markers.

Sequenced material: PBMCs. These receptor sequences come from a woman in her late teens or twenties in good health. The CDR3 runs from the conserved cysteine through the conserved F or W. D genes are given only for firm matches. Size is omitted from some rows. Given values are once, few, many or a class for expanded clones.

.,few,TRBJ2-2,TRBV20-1,CSARDTKNTGELFF,TGCAGTGCTAGAGATACTAAGAACACCGGGGAGCTGTTTTTT
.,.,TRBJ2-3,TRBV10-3,CATYGADTQYF,TGTGCCACATATGGGGCAGATACGCAGTATTTT
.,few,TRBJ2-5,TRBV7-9,CASSYRVETQYF,TGTGCCAGCAGCTACAGGGTTGAGACCCAGTACTTC
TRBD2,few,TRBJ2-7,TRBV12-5,CASGRSGGDYEQYF,TGTGCTAGTGGTCGTAGCGGGGGGGACTACGAGCAGTACTTC
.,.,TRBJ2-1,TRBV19,CASEKDAYNEQFF,TGTGCCAGTGAGAAGGATGCCTACAATGAGCAGTTCTTC
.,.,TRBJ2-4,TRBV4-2,CASSREGTPYKNIQYF,TGTGCCAGCAGCCGGGAGGGGACACCCTATAAAAACATTCAGTACTTC
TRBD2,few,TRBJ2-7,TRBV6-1,CASSQRTSGEVNREQYF,TGTGCCAGCAGTCAACGGACTAGCGGGGAAGTCAACAGGGAGCAGTACTTC
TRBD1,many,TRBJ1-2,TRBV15,CATSIDRGNYGYTF,TGTGCCACCAGCATAGACAGGGGCAACTATGGCTACACCTTC
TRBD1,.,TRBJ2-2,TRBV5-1,CASSLRNLQGYTGELFF,TGCGCCAGCAGCCTTAGAAACCTACAGGGGTACACCGGGGAGCTGTTTTTT
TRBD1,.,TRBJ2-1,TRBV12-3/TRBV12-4,CASSSVTGGASSYNEQFF,TGTGCCAGCAGCTCGGTCACAGGGGGCGCTAGCTCCTACAATGAGCAGTTCTTC
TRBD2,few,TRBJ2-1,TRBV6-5,CASSLAGRYNEQFF,TGTGCCAGCAGTTTAGCGGGCAGATACAATGAGCAGTTCTTC
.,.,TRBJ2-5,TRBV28,CASRPGGAETQYF,TGTGCCAGCAGACCTGGCGGTGCAGAGACCCAGTACTTC